This T cell receptor (beta chain) was sequenced for a study of T cells after yellow fever vaccination. MiXCR, applied by TCRdb to the 5' RACE reads, yields one record per CDR3 protein. The sample lists about 45,000 distinct CDR3 sequences, approximately 6.3% seen once, with 15% in the top ten. Looked up from germline, CDR1 is SQVTM and CDR2 is ANQGSEA. This CDR3 has 12 residues. Trimming removed 7 bases at V and 2 bases at J, with 11 bases between. This clonotype was seen at least ten times. The chain carries TRBV29-1 and TRBJ1-1; D ambiguous. Sequences were derived from CD8+ T cells not binding an NS4B(214-222) dextramer, sorted from PBMCs, sampled 45 days after the yellow fever booster vaccination. This TCR derives from a man in his thirties or forties who received the YFV17D yellow fever vaccine. CDR3 region: CSATRANTEAFF. CDR3 bases: TGCAGCGCCACGAGGGCCAACACTGAAGCTTTCTTT.